What follows are 18 T cell receptor beta chains derived from one specimen sequenced in a study of shared clonotypes between healthy human individuals (dated by TCRdb to the early 2020s). To prepare the library, the immunoSEQ multiplex PCR assay was applied. TCRdb stores this immuneACCESS table with in-frame sequences only. Part of the clones is absent; in the studies checked, under half of the shortfall reflects unresolved V genes, and no reason is known for the rest. The sample data list about a million clones, and 70% to 85% of these were observed just once. The ten largest make up nearly 1.5% of the sample. The specimen was memory CD4+ T cells sorted from blood. The cell subset or site tag for this specimen amounts to: CD45RA-negative fraction. All receptors derive from a man aged 18-30 years in good health.

The CDR3: CASSLALGTSGRELFF. CDR3 sequence (DNA): TGTGCCAGCAGCTTAGCGCTCGGGACTAGCGGGAGGGAGCTGTTTTTT. V usage is TRBV7-2 and J usage is TRBJ2-2; 13 bases align to TRBD2. This CDR3 is built from 16 residues. Per germline, CDR1 SGHTA and CDR2 FQGNSA. V lost 0 bases to trimming and J lost 9 bases; unmatched junction nucleotides: 4.

The chain joins TRBV2 to TRBJ2-1, with D uncertain. The CDR3 contains 11 residues. V gave up 7 bases and J gave up 4 bases, with 5 bases separating them. The V gene's germline CDR1 is SNHLY and CDR2 FYNNEI. CDR3 region: CASTPYNEQFF. As DNA, the CDR3 is TGTGCCAGCACGCCTTACAATGAGCAGTTCTTC.

The DNA for the CDR3 is TGTGCCAGCAGAGAAACAGGGGGCAATCAGCCCCAGCATTTT. It specifies CASRETGGNQPQHF. The J gene is TRBJ1-5, the V gene TRBV6-1; TRBD1 agrees at 7 bases. CDR1 MNHNS and CDR2 SASEGT come from the germline V gene. The CDR3 loop spans 14 amino acids. V lost 6 bases and J lost 2; bases outside the gene matches: 4.

The genes are TRBV12-5 and TRBJ2-7, with 12 bases lining up with TRBD2. V dropped 0 bases and J dropped 8; count of bases not matched to a gene: 5. The CDR3 sequence is 15 residues long. Germline CDR1 reads LGHNT; CDR2 reads FRNRAP. CDR3 sequence (DNA): TGTGCTAGTGGTTTGGTAACTAGCGGGAGGCCCCAGCAGTACTTC. Its protein is CASGLVTSGRPQQYF.

As concerns this clone: The sample has other DNA sequences that encode this CDR3 too. The J gene is TRBJ1-4, the V gene TRBV18; 7 bases agree with TRBD1. The CDR3 runs to 13 residues. Germline assignment: CDR1 KGHSH and CDR2 LQKENI. With 6 bases clipped from V and 7 bases from J, the junction kept 5 bases outside the gene matches. The CDR3 reads CASSPGQREKLFF. DNA for the CDR3: TGTGCCAGCTCCCCGGGACAGCGTGAAAAACTGTTTTTT.

This rearrangement joins TRBV9 to TRBJ2-7; 10 nucleotides align to TRBD2. V trimming: 0 bases; J trimming: 6 bases; junction bases outside the gene matches: 9. The germline CDR1 and CDR2 sequences are SGDLS and YYNGEE. CDR3 length: 16 residues. CDR3 DNA: TGTGCCAGCAGCGTAGCAGGGACTAGCGAGCGCCCCGAGCAGTACTTC. It yields the protein CASSVAGTSERPEQYF.

The V gene is TRBV29-1, the J gene TRBJ1-2; TRBD1 might be the D (5 bases). In germline, CDR1 is SQVTM, CDR2 ANQGSEA. This CDR3 contains 14 residues. Trimming shortened V by 6 bases and J by 5 bases, and 19 bases separated the two germline ends. The CDR3 loop reads CSVPAGALGYGYTF. The CDR3, as DNA: TGCAGCGTGCCCGCCGGGGCCCTCGGGTATGGCTACACCTTC.

This clone was picked up a small number of times. The J gene is TRBJ2-1, the V gene TRBV29-1; D ambiguous. Germline V lookup: CDR1 SQVTM, CDR2 ANQGSEA. The ends were cut back, 6 bases at V and 9 bases at J, with 15 bases in the middle. CDR3 size: 12 residues. CDR3 nucleotide sequence: TGCAGCGTCAGGCGTGGGCCAGGTGAGCAGTTCTTC. This encodes CSVRRGPGEQFF.

The chain combines TRBV18 with TRBJ1-5, with D possibly TRBD1 on 6 matching bases. The CDR3 runs to 15 residues. Per germline, CDR1 KGHSH and CDR2 LQKENI. V was pared by 6 bases and J by 5 bases, with 17 bases between. CDR3 nucleotides: TGTGCCAGCTCCCCGGACAGTGGCCGCGATCAGCCCCAGCATTTT. Protein: CASSPDSGRDQPQHF.

The chain recombines TRBV7-9 with TRBJ1-6; no clear D. Trimming removed 3 bases at V and 8 bases at J, with 11 bases between. Germline V gene lookup returns CDR1 SEHNR and CDR2 FQNEAQ (reference sequence). The CDR3 spans 14 residues. The CDR3 loop is CASSLGGVDSPLHF. The CDR3 DNA follows: TGTGCCAGCAGCTTGGGCGGGGTGGATTCACCCCTCCACTTT.

This clone was observed a handful of times. The chain carries TRBV5-1 and TRBJ2-7, with 9 bases fitting TRBD1. V was clipped by 0 bases and J by 6 bases; unmatched bases: 7. The CDR3 has 15 amino acids. Germline lookup yields CDR1 SGHRS and CDR2 YFSETQ. CDR3 sequence reads: CASSLGYGTGSEQYF. The CDR3 coding sequence is TGCGCCAGCAGCTTGGGATACGGGACAGGGAGCGAGCAGTACTTC.

The rearrangement uses TRBV7-2 and TRBJ2-5; no firm D call. This CDR3 spans 14 amino acids. Trimming took 5 bases from V and 1 from J, leaving 11 bases between them. Germline V gene sequence: CDR1 SGHTA, CDR2 FQGNSA. The DNA for the CDR3 is TGTGCCAGCAGCCCCCCGCCCAGCCAAGAGACCCAGTACTTC. It is translated as CASSPPPSQETQYF.

The rearrangement joins TRBV10-3 to TRBJ1-5; a possible D gene is TRBD1 (5 bases). Deletions cut 7 bases from V and 2 bases from J, with 15 bases between. This CDR3 is built from 15 residues. Germline CDR1 is ENHRY and CDR2 is SYGVKD. The CDR3 sequence: CAIILGGVGNQPQHF. In nucleotides, the CDR3 is TGTGCCATCATACTCGGGGGAGTTGGCAATCAGCCCCAGCATTTT.

This chain connects TRBV7-9 to TRBJ2-3, with 15 bases fitting TRBD2. The CDR3 extends over 18 amino acids. J gave up 5 bases and V 1 base, and 7 bases lay outside the gene matches. CDR1 is SEHNR, CDR2 FQNEAQ, per germline (reference sequence). The CDR3 DNA is TGTGCCAGCAGCTTAGGCTCTGGACTAGCGGGAGGGCAAGATACGCAGTATTTT. Encoded protein: CASSLGSGLAGGQDTQYF.

This clone was seen repeatedly, ten times or more. The J gene is TRBJ2-1, the V gene TRBV20-1; 7 bases agree with TRBD1. The trim removed 5 bases at V and 9 bases at J, leaving 4 bases unmatched. CDR1 is DFQATT, CDR2 SNEGSKA, per germline (reference sequence). The CDR3 spans 11 residues. The CDR3 region has the DNA TGCAGTGCTCAAGGGGGCGGTGAGCAGTTCTTC. Its translation: CSAQGGGEQFF.

In the case of this clone: In the same sample, other DNA sequences code for this CDR3. The J gene is TRBJ2-2, the V gene TRBV7-2; D not certain. The CDR3 spans 13 residues. V was clipped by 5 bases and J by 4 bases, with 8 bases between them. From germline, CDR1 is SGHTA and CDR2 FQGNSA. CDR3 DNA: TGTGCCAGCAGCCCCAAGATCACCGGGGAGCTGTTTTTT. Translation gives CASSPKITGELFF.

The J gene is TRBJ1-1, the V gene TRBV30; no clear D. V was cut by 2 bases and J by 1 base, with 5 bases left in between. Germline CDR1 is GTSNPN and CDR2 is SVGIG (reference sequence). The CDR3 has 12 residues. CDR3 sequence (DNA): TGTGCCTGGAGTACGAAGAACACTGAAGCTTTCTTT. Protein sequence: CAWSTKNTEAFF. Full variable domain (missing parts from reference TRBV30 and TRBJ1-1): SQTIHQWPATLVQPVGSPLSLECTVEGTSNPNLYWYRQAAGRGLQLLFYSVGIGQISSEVPQNLSASRPQDRQFILSSKKLLLSDSGFYLCAWSTKNTEAFFGQGTRLTVV.

The chain uses TRBV30 and TRBJ2-7; D remains unclear. With 3 bases removed from V and 4 bases from J, the gap between germline ends came to 13 bases. The CDR3 spans 13 residues. CDR1 and CDR2 (germline): GTSNPN, SVGIG (reference sequence). The CDR3 DNA sequence: TGTGCCTGGAGACCGGCTGTCGGGTACGAGCAGTACTTC. Translation gives CAWRPAVGYEQYF.